This is a list of T cell receptor beta chains from one sample in a study of identical twins. TCRdb ran MiXCR on the 5' RACE reads and lists one entry per CDR3 protein. The sample has hundreds of thousands of distinct CDR3 sequences, roughly 6% seen once. The sample comprised naive T cells sorted from blood. These receptors were taken from a young man in good health. The CDR3 runs from the conserved cysteine through the conserved F or W. D genes are given only for firm matches. Clone size is given for some rows only: seen once, a few or many times, or a class if the clone is expanded.

D gene	V gene	J gene	clone size	CDR3 DNA	CDR3 protein
TRBD2	TRBV20-1	TRBJ2-5	-	TGCAGTGCTAGAAAGCCTAGCGGGATGTACCAAGAGACCCAGTACTTC	CSARKPSGMYQETQYF
-	TRBV15	TRBJ1-2	-	TGTGCCACCAGCAGCCAGAGTACAGGGTTTGGAGGCTACACCTTC	CATSSQSTGFGGYTF
-	TRBV9	TRBJ2-2	many	TGTGCCAGCAGCGTAGCCGGGGAGCTGTTTTTT	CASSVAGELFF
-	TRBV29-1	TRBJ2-3	few	TGCAGCGTTGAAGGAGTAAATCTGGCGAAGCGACCGGATACGCAGTATTTT	CSVEGVNLAKRPDTQYF
TRBD1	TRBV20-1	TRBJ2-7	many	TGCAGTGCTAGGTCGGTGGCAGGGGGAATCTACGAGCAGTACTTC	CSARSVAGGIYEQYF
-	TRBV11-2	TRBJ2-2	-	TGTGCCAGCAGCTTACCTGAACACAGAAACACCGGGGAGCTGTTTTTT	CASSLPEHRNTGELFF
-	TRBV28	TRBJ2-4	many	TGTGCCAGCAGTGCTCAAGGGGAAGCCAAAAACATTCAGTACTTC	CASSAQGEAKNIQYF
TRBD1	TRBV24-1	TRBJ2-6	-	TGTGCCACCAGAACGATGGACAGGGGCCCCATCTCTGGGGCCAACGTCCTGACTTTC	CATRTMDRGPISGANVLTF
TRBD2	TRBV5-6	TRBJ2-7	few	TGTGCCAGCAGCTTCGGCGGGAGTAAAGAGCAGTACTTC	CASSFGGSKEQYF
TRBD2	TRBV6-5	TRBJ2-2	many	TGTGCCAGCAGTTTTCCGAATACCGGGACTAGCGGGAGGAACACCGGGGAGCTGTTTTTT	CASSFPNTGTSGRNTGELFF
-	TRBV5-1	TRBJ2-2	many	TGCGCCAGCCACGGACTGACCACCGGGGAGCTGTTTTTT	CASHGLTTGELFF
-	TRBV15	TRBJ2-3	many	TGTGCCACCAGCAGGGCTAGCCCGGGGGAGGCAGATACGCAGTATTTT	CATSRASPGEADTQYF
TRBD2	TRBV12-3/TRBV12-4	TRBJ2-3	many	TGTGCCAGCAGGGCGGGGGAAAGCAGCACAGATACGCAGTATTTT	CASRAGESSTDTQYF
-	TRBV20-1	TRBJ1-5	few	TGCAGCGCTAAGAATTACAGGACCGATAGCAATCAGCCCCAGCATTTT	CSAKNYRTDSNQPQHF
-	TRBV29-1	TRBJ2-6	-	TGCAGCGGCCTCTTTAGGGCCAACGTCCTGACTTTC	CSGLFRANVLTF
-	TRBV4-3	TRBJ2-7	few	TGCGCCAGCAGCCAAGATCTAGCAGGGGCGAGGGAGCAGTACTTC	CASSQDLAGAREQYF
TRBD2	TRBV19	TRBJ2-7	few	TGTGCCAGTAGTCCGGGACTAGCGGTTCACGAGCAGTACTTC	CASSPGLAVHEQYF
-	TRBV29-1	TRBJ2-5	many	TGCAGCGTCCCTGCTCGGGAACGAGAGACCCAGTACTTC	CSVPARERETQYF
-	TRBV20-1	TRBJ1-2	many	TGCAGTGCTAGAGATAGCGGGCGGTCTCACCGCTATGGCTACACCTTC	CSARDSGRSHRYGYTF
-	TRBV9	TRBJ1-4	-	TGTGCCAGCAGCGTAGGGACAACCCGAGAAAAACTGTTTTTT	CASSVGTTREKLFF
TRBD2	TRBV15	TRBJ2-3	few	TGTGCCACCAGGGGAGCGGGGAGCACAGATACGCAGTATTTT	CATRGAGSTDTQYF
-	TRBV10-3	TRBJ2-6	-	TGTGCCATCCCAGGGGCTGGGGCCAACGTCCTGACTTTC	CAIPGAGANVLTF
-	TRBV18	TRBJ2-2	many	TGTGCCAGCTCACCACCTGGGGCCGGGGAGCTGTTTTTT	CASSPPGAGELFF
TRBD2	TRBV10-2	TRBJ2-3	many	TGCGCCAGCAGTGGTGGGAGGGCCCTCGGAGATACGCAGTATTTT	CASSGGRALGDTQYF
-	TRBV29-1	TRBJ2-4	-	TGCAGCGGCCTCAAAAACATTCAGTACTTC	CSGLKNIQYF
TRBD1	TRBV29-1	TRBJ2-1	many	TGCAGCGTTGAAGGGACAGGGGGCCTAGCGGTTCGTACTGAGCAGTTCTTC	CSVEGTGGLAVRTEQFF
-	TRBV28	TRBJ2-5	-	TGTGCCACCAAATCCCGGGGGCTACGGGAGACCCAGTACTTC	CATKSRGLRETQYF
-	TRBV28	TRBJ2-3	many	TGTGCCAGCGGAATCCAACAGGGCATGGATACGCAGTATTTT	CASGIQQGMDTQYF
-	TRBV10-3	TRBJ2-2	many	TGTGCCATCAGTGAGTCGACGTCCGGAACCGGGGAGCTGTTTTTT	CAISESTSGTGELFF
-	TRBV7-2	TRBJ2-2	many	TGTGCCAGCAGCCACTTAGCCGGAACGGGCACCGGGGAGCTGTTTTTT	CASSHLAGTGTGELFF
-	TRBV20-1	TRBJ1-5	many	TGCAGTGCTAGAGGCGTAGGCGGTGCGGGGAATTTAGACCATTTT	CSARGVGGAGNLDHF
-	TRBV29-1	TRBJ1-2	many	TGCAGCGCTAACGCGCAAGAGGGATATGGCTACACCTTC	CSANAQEGYGYTF
-	TRBV9	TRBJ2-7	-	TGTGCCAGCAGCGTAGACCAGGGCCCTTACGAGCAGTACTTC	CASSVDQGPYEQYF
TRBD2	TRBV6-5	TRBJ2-1	few	TGTGCCAGCAGTCTACTAGCGTTCAACAATGAGCAGTTCTTC	CASSLLAFNNEQFF
TRBD1	TRBV7-2	TRBJ2-2	many	TGTGCCAGCAGCGGCCGGGACAGATACACCGGGGAGCTGTTTTTT	CASSGRDRYTGELFF
-	TRBV29-1	TRBJ2-7	few	TGCAGCGTTGCCCCGGGAGCTCGAGGGGGCGAGCAGTACTTC	CSVAPGARGGEQYF
TRBD1	TRBV20-1	TRBJ2-2	-	TGCAGTGCAAGCGACAGGGGGGCCGGGGAGCTGTTTTTT	CSASDRGAGELFF
TRBD1	TRBV7-8	TRBJ2-7	few	TGTGCCAGCAGCTTACCAATAGCAGGGGGCTCTAACAATTACGAGCAGTACTTC	CASSLPIAGGSNNYEQYF
-	TRBV12-3/TRBV12-4	TRBJ1-1	many	TGTGCCAGCAGTACCGGGAACGTCGCTGAAGCTTTCTTT	CASSTGNVAEAFF
-	TRBV20-1	TRBJ1-3	many	TGCAGTGCTAGAAGTGGGCCGGGGACCTCTGGAAACACCATATATTTT	CSARSGPGTSGNTIYF
-	TRBV27	TRBJ1-5	few	TGTGCCAGCAGTTTATATGGGGGTAGCAATCAGCCCCAGCATTTT	CASSLYGGSNQPQHF
-	TRBV7-2	TRBJ2-5	few	TGTGCCAGCAGCTTAGACGGACGGGGTTTGGGGGAGACCCAGTACTTC	CASSLDGRGLGETQYF
-	TRBV7-2	TRBJ2-7	-	TGTGCCAGCAGCTCTGAGGACTCCTACGAGCAGTACTTC	CASSSEDSYEQYF
TRBD1	TRBV20-1	TRBJ1-6	many	TGCAGTGTAGGGACAGAGAGCTCCTATAATTCACCCCTCCACTTT	CSVGTESSYNSPLHF
TRBD2	TRBV12-3/TRBV12-4	TRBJ2-2	many	TGTGCCAGCAGCGGATCTAGCGGGACCGGGGAGCTGTTTTTT	CASSGSSGTGELFF
-	TRBV12-3/TRBV12-4	TRBJ1-5	few	TGTGCCAGCACCGAGTGGGGGAGCCGAAATCAGCCCCAGCATTTT	CASTEWGSRNQPQHF
TRBD1	TRBV11-1	TRBJ2-3	-	TGTGCCAGCAGCTTAGATGTCCCGGGACAGGGAAGGACAGATACGCAGTATTTT	CASSLDVPGQGRTDTQYF
TRBD1	TRBV29-1	TRBJ1-2	few	TGCAGCGTTGACACCGGGACAGGGAGCGGCTACACCTTC	CSVDTGTGSGYTF
TRBD2	TRBV6-1	TRBJ2-5	few	TGTGCCACCGGGGGGACTAGCGGGAGGGCACAAGAGACCCAGTACTTC	CATGGTSGRAQETQYF
-	TRBV6-1	TRBJ2-1	many	TGTGCCAGCAGTCAAGGGGTCGGCGCCTACAATGAGCAGTTCTTC	CASSQGVGAYNEQFF
TRBD2	TRBV7-3	TRBJ2-1	few	TGTGCCAGCAGCTTACAGCCTAGCGGGAGTAAAGATGAGCAGTTCTTC	CASSLQPSGSKDEQFF
TRBD1	TRBV18	TRBJ1-1	-	TGTGCCAGCTCACCCAGACAGGGGGCGGTTGAGAACACTGAAGCTTTCTTT	CASSPRQGAVENTEAFF
-	TRBV27	TRBJ2-1	-	TGTGCCAGCAGTTTAAGAGCGGCGAGCTCCTACAATGAGCAGTTCTTC	CASSLRAASSYNEQFF
-	TRBV20-1	TRBJ2-7	-	TGCAGTGCTAGAGATTCCCGGAGATACGACGAGCAGTACTTC	CSARDSRRYDEQYF
TRBD2	TRBV20-1	TRBJ2-2	many	TGCAGTGCGACATGGGCTAGCGGGACCGGGGAGCTGTTTTTT	CSATWASGTGELFF
TRBD2	TRBV20-1	TRBJ2-1	many	TGCAGTGCTAGTAGGACTAGCGGTGAGCAGTTCTTC	CSASRTSGEQFF
-	TRBV7-2	TRBJ2-1	few	TGTGCCAGCAGCTTGGACTGGGGGGCAAATGAGCAGTTCTTC	CASSLDWGANEQFF